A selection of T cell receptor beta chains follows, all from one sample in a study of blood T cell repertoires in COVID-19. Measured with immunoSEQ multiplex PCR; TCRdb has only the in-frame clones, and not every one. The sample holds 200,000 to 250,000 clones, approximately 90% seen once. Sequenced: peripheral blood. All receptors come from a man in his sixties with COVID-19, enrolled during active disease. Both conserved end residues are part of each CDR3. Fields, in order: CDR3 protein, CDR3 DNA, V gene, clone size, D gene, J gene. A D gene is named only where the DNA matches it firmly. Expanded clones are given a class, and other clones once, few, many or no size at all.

CASRGQSNEQFF,TGTGCCAGCAGAGGACAGTCCAATGAGCAGTTCTTC,TRBV12-3/TRBV12-4,NA,NA,TRBJ2-1
CASSSGTSGVPTSYNEQFF,TGTGCCAGCAGTTCCGGAACTAGCGGGGTTCCTACATCCTACAATGAGCAGTTCTTC,TRBV27,NA,TRBD2,TRBJ2-1
CASSQRQALGNTIYF,TGTGCCAGCAGCCAAAGACAGGCTCTAGGAAACACCATATATTTT,TRBV7-8,NA,NA,TRBJ1-3
CAILGRGLYEQYF,TGTGCCATCCTGGGTAGGGGCTTATACGAGCAGTACTTC,TRBV6-7,NA,NA,TRBJ2-7
CASSHRELTGELFF,TGTGCCAGCAGCCACAGGGAGTTGACCGGGGAGCTGTTTTTT,TRBV2,NA,NA,TRBJ2-2
CASSPGTGGPDEQFF,TGTGCCAGCTCACCGGGGACAGGGGGTCCTGATGAGCAGTTCTTC,TRBV18,NA,TRBD1,TRBJ2-1
CAWTSGIFYEQYF,TGTGCCTGGACTAGCGGGATTTTCTACGAGCAGTACTTC,TRBV30,few,TRBD2,TRBJ2-7
CVPGQGGMNTEAFF,TGTGTCCCGGGTCAGGGCGGGATGAACACTGAAGCTTTCTTT,TRBV2,NA,NA,TRBJ1-1
CSVVKTGGTDQPQHF,TGCAGCGTTGTCAAGACAGGGGGCACCGATCAGCCCCAGCATTTT,TRBV29-1,NA,TRBD1,TRBJ1-5
CASSATSGRVRETQYF,TGTGCCAGCAGCGCGACTAGCGGGAGGGTACGAGAGACCCAGTACTTC,TRBV9,NA,TRBD2,TRBJ2-5
CASSATAGDGYTF,TGTGCCAGCAGCGCCACCGCCGGGGATGGCTACACCTTC,TRBV9,NA,NA,TRBJ1-2
CASSNNRGTNEKLFF,TGTGCCAGCTCAAACAACAGGGGCACTAATGAAAAACTGTTTTTT,TRBV18,few,TRBD1,TRBJ1-4
CASSFGTAGGGPLHF,TGTGCCAGCAGTTTTGGGACCGCGGGAGGAGGACCCCTCCACTTT,TRBV28,NA,NA,TRBJ1-6
CASSQRQANYGYTF,TGTGCCAGCAGCCAACGCCAGGCTAACTATGGCTACACCTTC,TRBV3-1/TRBV3-2,NA,NA,TRBJ1-2
CASSVDRASTFF,TGTGCCAGCAGCGTGGACAGGGCAAGTACTTTCTTT,TRBV5-4,NA,TRBD1,TRBJ1-1
CATSRVANNQPQHF,TGTGCCACCAGCAGAGTGGCAAACAATCAGCCCCAGCATTTT,TRBV15,NA,NA,TRBJ1-5
CASSLVSTSGPNTGELFF,TGTGCCAGCAGCTTAGTCTCCACTAGCGGGCCTAACACCGGGGAGCTGTTTTTT,TRBV7-2,NA,TRBD2,TRBJ2-2
CATSDFQPRGEQFF,TGTGCCACCAGTGATTTTCAGCCGCGGGGTGAGCAGTTCTTC,TRBV24-1,NA,NA,TRBJ2-1
CATGTGAYEQYF,TGTGCCACCGGGACAGGGGCGTACGAGCAGTACTTC,TRBV6-5,NA,TRBD1,TRBJ2-7
CASSLGVGGRANEQFF,TGTGCCAGCAGCTTAGGAGTAGGGGGCCGGGCCAATGAGCAGTTCTTC,TRBV7-9,NA,TRBD1,TRBJ2-1
CASSLDRAGSYGYTF,TGCGCCAGCAGCTTGGATCGCGCAGGAAGTTATGGCTACACCTTC,TRBV5-1,NA,NA,TRBJ1-2
CASSVEAGGRSSGNTIYF,TGTGCCAGCAGCGTAGAGGCAGGTGGCAGAAGCTCTGGAAACACCATATATTTT,TRBV9,NA,NA,TRBJ1-3
CATSDEMITDTQYF,TGTGCCACCAGTGATGAGATGATCACAGATACGCAGTATTTT,TRBV24-1,NA,NA,TRBJ2-3
CASSILATTGTEAFF,TGTGCCAGTAGTATTCTGGCTACCACGGGGACTGAAGCTTTCTTT,TRBV19,NA,NA,TRBJ1-1
CASSITTGRSLEDTQYF,TGTGCCAGCAGCATAACTACCGGGAGAAGCTTGGAAGATACGCAGTATTTT,TRBV5-5,NA,NA,TRBJ2-3
CASSQPGHPYEQYF,TGTGCCAGCAGTCAGCCGGGACACCCCTACGAGCAGTACTTC,TRBV6-5,NA,NA,TRBJ2-7
CASSDQVQQFF,TGTGCCAGCAGTGATCAGGTTCAGCAGTTCTTC,TRBV6-2/TRBV6-3,NA,NA,TRBJ2-1
CASRRGGRNSGELFF,TGTGCCAGCAGGCGCGGGGGGAGAAACTCCGGGGAGCTGTTTTTT,TRBV2,few,TRBD2,TRBJ2-2
CASSPRTAVGTEAFF,TGTGCCAGCAGCCCGAGGACAGCCGTGGGCACTGAAGCTTTCTTT,TRBV7-6,NA,NA,TRBJ1-1
CASSQGSANTEAFF,TGTGCCAGCAGCCAAGGGAGCGCGAACACTGAAGCTTTCTTT,TRBV3-1/TRBV3-2,NA,NA,TRBJ1-1
CATSRDLADRVYEQYF,TGTGCCACCAGCAGAGATCTCGCCGACAGGGTTTACGAGCAGTACTTC,TRBV15,NA,TRBD1,TRBJ2-7
CATRQGSNTGELFF,TGTGCCACCAGACAGGGGTCGAACACCGGGGAGCTGTTTTTT,TRBV15,few,TRBD1,TRBJ2-2
CASSISARGGNQPQHF,TGTGCCAGCAGTATTTCGGCCAGGGGGGGCAATCAGCCCCAGCATTTT,TRBV27,NA,TRBD1,TRBJ1-5
CASSWDRNLQETQYF,TGTGCCAGCAGCTGGGACAGGAATCTCCAGGAGACCCAGTACTTC,TRBV7-2,NA,TRBD1,TRBJ2-5
CASSVDGQGNQPQHF,TGTGCCAGCAGCGTAGATGGACAGGGTAATCAGCCCCAGCATTTT,TRBV9,NA,TRBD1,TRBJ1-5
CASSKGRDGQLNYGYTF,TGTGCCAGCAGCAAAGGCAGAGACGGACAGCTCAACTATGGCTACACCTTC,TRBV21-1,NA,NA,TRBJ1-2